This note documents a single TCR beta chain sequence. No antigen is known for it. Generated by immunoSEQ multiplex PCR, the TCRdb table keeps only in-frame clones and is missing some. The sample carries about 2,500,000 clones, more than 80% recorded once. These data belong to a study of shared clonotypes between healthy human individuals. Turning to the study itself: Every donor yielded three CD4 naive, three CD4 memory, two CD8 naive and one CD8 memory plate. Study-wide results and caveats: The authors expected sequencing depth to affect clonotype sharing among donors. Naive CD4 clonotypes were shared across a handful of donors at around 5%.

Trimming stripped 4 bases from V and 4 bases from J, with 16 bases between. Germline V gene data show CDR1 as SGHNT and CDR2 as YYREEE (reference sequence). The CDR3 is 15 amino acids. CD4+ cells underwent separation, giving CD45RA+ naive and CD45RA-negative memory subsets. This TCR came from a man in his late teens or twenties in good health. Specimen: naive CD4+ T cells sorted from blood. Subset: CD45RA+ positively selected. The rearrangement links TRBV5-4 to TRBJ2-3; possible D gene TRBD2, 7 bases. The CDR3 sequence: CASSSWGGPADTQYF. The DNA for the CDR3 is TGTGCCAGCAGCAGCTGGGGGGGGCCGGCAGATACGCAGTATTTT.